A single sample is the source of the 14 T cell receptor beta chains below, sequenced in a study of molecular identifiers for immune sequencing clone quantification. TCRdb analysed the PCR reads with MiXCR anew, one entry per CDR3 protein. Among 400,000 to 600,000 distinct CDR3 sequences listed, about 20% were seen once. Sequenced input: naive CD8+ T cells from blood, with Jurkat cell RNA spiked in. Subset defined: FACS-sorted CD8+CD4-CCR7+CD45RA+ naive T cells. The receptors were sampled from a human donor in good health. Some libraries in this study had Jurkat cell RNA spiked in.

This sequence joins TRBV10-3 and TRBJ1-2; 8 bases match TRBD1. Germline trimming cut 4 bases from V and 3 bases from J; bases unmatched to any gene: 7. The CDR3 spans 15 residues. CDR1 is ENHRY and CDR2 is SYGVKD in the germline V gene. This chain's CDR3 is CAISGPPQGDYGYTF. The CDR3 DNA follows: TGTGCCATCAGTGGTCCGCCACAGGGGGACTATGGCTACACCTTC.

This clonotype appeared a few times. The genes are TRBV2 and TRBJ2-1, with D hard to call. The CDR3 has 17 amino acids. Germline assignment: CDR1 SNHLY and CDR2 FYNNEI. V shed 5 bases and J shed 4 bases, with 21 bases lying between them. This chain's CDR3 is CASSLLKQTLGYNEQFF. The CDR3 bases are TGTGCCAGCAGTCTCCTTAAACAAACCCTGGGGTACAATGAGCAGTTCTTC.

The chain carries TRBV3-1 and TRBJ2-1, with D possibly being TRBD1 or TRBD2 (5 bases each). The CDR3 sequence is 15 residues long. The germline V gene encodes CDR1 LGHDT and CDR2 YNNKEL (reference sequence). V was cut by 9 bases and J by 3 bases, with 18 bases left in between. The CDR3 DNA reads TGTGCCAGTCCCCCCCGGGACCGATACTACAATGAGCAGTTCTTC. Translation: CASPPRDRYYNEQFF.

The chain couples TRBV20-1 to TRBJ2-7, with D possibly being TRBD2 (6 bases). This CDR3 is 12 amino acids long. Germline lookup yields CDR1 DFQATT and CDR2 SNEGSKA (reference sequence). V was cut by 5 bases and J by 4 bases, with 12 bases left in between. CDR3 DNA sequence: TGCAGTGCTGCCCACGCGGGGTACGAGCAGTACTTC. It codes for CSAAHAGYEQYF.

Details on this clonotype: Since a much larger clone is just one base distant, this may be a read error. The genes are TRBV9 and TRBJ1-1; D is unclear. The V end was cut by 0 bases, the J end by 0 bases, with 9 bases between. CDR1 and CDR2 (germline): SGDLS, YYNGEE. This CDR3 contains 15 residues. In nucleotides, the CDR3 is TGTGCCAGCAGCGTAGAGCCGACTGTGAACACTGAAGCTTTCTTT. It codes for CASSVEPTVNTEAFF.

This clonotype was seen many times. This chain links TRBV21-1 with TRBJ2-3; the table calls TRBD1, which could not be checked here. TRBV21-1 is deemed a pseudogene. This CDR3 is built from 15 residues. The CDR3 DNA reads TGTGCCAGCAGCAAAGCTGCGGGGGTCACAGATACGCAGTATTTT. The encoded protein is CASSKAAGVTDTQYF.

Regarding this clonotype: One end of the junction is discordant with germline, which a read error may explain. V gene TRBV9 combines with J gene TRBJ1-1; D remains unclear. CDR3 length: 12 amino acids. Germline loops: CDR1 SGDLS, CDR2 YYNGEE. CDR3 sequence: CASSGQDSEASF. The CDR3 coding sequence is TGTGCCAGCAGCGGGCAGGATTCTGAAGCTTCCTTT.

This clonotype was detected ten times or more. The V and J genes are TRBV5-5 and TRBJ2-7; 9 nucleotides line up with TRBD2. This CDR3 region has 16 residues. Trimming at V came to 3 bases and at J to 3 bases, leaving 10 bases not matched to a gene. The germline CDR1 and CDR2 sequences are SGHKS and YYEKEE (reference sequence). In DNA form, the CDR3 reads TGTGCCAGCAGCTGGGACCGGGCTAGCGGGAACTACGAGCAGTACTTC. Amino acids: CASSWDRASGNYEQYF.

This chain links TRBV5-6 with TRBJ2-5; D is unresolved. Trimming cost V 6 bases and J 1 base, with 16 bases left between them. Germline V lookup: CDR1 SGHDT, CDR2 YYEEEE. The CDR3 has 15 residues. As DNA, the CDR3 is TGTGCCAGCATCCAGCATGGGAAACTCCAAGAGACCCAGTACTTC. Its protein is CASIQHGKLQETQYF.

The J gene is TRBJ2-7, the V gene TRBV7-9, with TRBD1 as a possible D gene (5 bases). CDR3 size: 13 residues. Germline CDR1 and CDR2: SEHNR and FQNEAQ (reference sequence). V was cut by 5 bases and J by 6 bases, with 14 bases left in between. As DNA, the CDR3 is TGTGCCAGCAGCCCGCGACAGCGTGCCGAGCAGTACTTC. This encodes CASSPRQRAEQYF. Filled out from reference TRBV7-9 and TRBJ2-7, the complete variable domain reads DTGVSQNPRHKITKRGQNVTFRCDPISEHNRLYWYRQTLGQGPEFLTYFQNEAQLEKSRLLSDRFSAERPKGSFSTLEIQRTEQGDSAMYLCASSPRQRAEQYFGPGTRLTVT.

This clonotype was observed a single time. The J gene is TRBJ2-2, the V gene TRBV29-1; D is unresolved. This CDR3 spans 15 amino acids. The ends were cut back, 0 bases at V and 1 base at J, with 9 bases in the middle. Germline lookup yields CDR1 SQVTM and CDR2 ANQGSEA. In nucleotides, the CDR3 is TGCAGCGTTGAAGATGGCAGGCTGAACACCGGGGAGCTGTTTTTT. It is translated as CSVEDGRLNTGELFF.

This clonotype turned up a few times. This chain joins TRBV27 and TRBJ1-6; TRBD1 agrees at 7 bases. Germline V CDR1 and CDR2: MNHEY, SMNVEV (reference sequence). Trimming at V came to 9 bases and at J to 9 bases, leaving 14 bases not matched to a gene. The CDR3 extends over 15 amino acids. The CDR3 DNA is TGTGCCAGTAGGGGGCCATACAGGGATCTTTCACCCCTCCACTTT. Translated: CASRGPYRDLSPLHF.

This clonotype appeared a few times. The chain recombines TRBV19 with TRBJ1-5; 9 bases are a match to TRBD1. Germline V gives CDR1 LNHDA, CDR2 SQIVND (reference sequence). The CDR3 has 15 residues. V dropped 10 bases and J dropped 5; count of bases not matched to a gene: 12. CDR3 nucleotide sequence: TGTGCCACCAACCCATGGGGACAGGGATATCAGCCCCAGCATTTT. This gives the protein CATNPWGQGYQPQHF. Drawing the rest from reference TRBV19 and TRBJ1-5, the complete variable domain is DGGITQSPKYLFRKEGQNVTLSCEQNLNHDAMYWYRQDPGQGLRLIYYSQIVNDFQKGDIAEGYSVSREKKESFPLTVTSAQKNPTAFYLCATNPWGQGYQPQHFGDGTRLSIL.

This clonotype was seen many times. The genes are TRBV7-6 and TRBJ2-7, with a possible D match to TRBD1 (8 bases). The CDR3 runs to 14 residues. Trimming left V 5 bases short and J 5 bases short, with 16 bases between. CDR1 and CDR2 from the germline V gene are SGHVS and FNYEAQ. CDR3 nucleotide sequence: TGTGCCAGCAGCGTAGACAGGGGAGGGCACGAGCAGTACTTC. Its protein is CASSVDRGGHEQYF.